This T cell receptor (beta chain) was captured by sequencing in a study of cytomegalovirus exposure and HLA in healthy donors (dated by TCRdb to 2015 to 2018). As for the study more broadly: According to an earlier analysis of a few hundred of the donors, some 180 million T cells yielded 100 million or so unique TCR beta sequences and more than 250 Gb of sequence data. The genetic ancestry cluster associated with self-reported Caucasian donors included 70% to 85% of the 398 genotyped donors. Along with the roughly 610-subject first cohort, a separate validation cohort of over a hundred different subjects was used. HLA typing covered class I and class II loci at four-digit resolution. About 280 gigabases of sequencing data and approximately 80 million unique TCR sequences were included in an early release covering roughly 700 HLA-typed donors. Rather than using new phenotypic data, the later analysis identified candidate immune exposures from TCR beta sequences and from how often those sequences occurred across donors. Every repertoire in the discovery cohort had been generated on one and the same sequencing platform. To predict cytomegalovirus infection status, the study combined high-throughput TCR immunosequencing, statistical association of individual TCRs with disease status, and machine learning. The number of typed donors differed by locus: 629-630 for A, B, C, DRB1 and DQB1; 522 for DQA1; 606 for DPA1; and some 430 for DPB1. Several DR-DQ haplotypes were handled as single units for association and clustering, since linkage in the cohort was strong. In a later analysis, previously published TCR beta repertoires from 666 donors were re-analyzed and high-resolution HLA genotyping was added so that TCR occurrence patterns could be studied. Donor age, sex, ethnicity and CMV serostatus were compiled together with the repertoire data. Across about 380 genotyped donors of the cohort, an average of about 220,000 unique TCR beta nucleotide sequences per donor were sequenced, and 15% to 20% of those sequences were non-productive. Using immunosequencing, the study profiled T cell repertoires from around 670 subjects and related those repertoires to cytomegalovirus serostatus. To decide whether each TCR beta V gene segment behaved as functional or pseudogenic, an earlier analysis of nearly 600 of the donors relied on high-throughput TCR beta sequencing. The study aimed to test whether cataloging public T cell receptors could reveal signatures of past pathogen exposure. Genome-wide SNP genotypes for about three fifths of the roughly 670 donors were used in a later genetic analysis, which treated that subset as a discovery cohort.

As to this clone: Its antigen has not been determined. Base qualities are not at hand, and no much larger clone is one base apart.

The germline V gene (reference sequence) gives CDR1 as MNHEY and CDR2 as SMNVEV. Counted from cysteine to phenylalanine, this CDR3 has 13 amino acids. Only the CDR3 DNA is retained, 39 bases long and in frame from the first base. Cut back by 5 bases and 0 bases, the V and J ends lie 7 bases apart. The cohort was made up of several hundred healthy bone marrow donors. All cohort members were sampled while nominally healthy, although unrecorded immune exposures were likely present. The donor tested CMV seronegative and was one of the 352 seronegative cohort members. A peripheral blood sample was collected from each donor, and TCR beta sequencing was performed on peripheral blood mononuclear cells. Genomic DNA was extracted from the blood cell samples with the Qiagen DNeasy Blood Extraction Kit. Study-wide findings and limitations: Only TCR beta chains were sequenced in this cohort, and the absence of alpha or paired-chain data limited detectable features. A later analysis found that HLA-associated TCR beta chains were more clonally expanded and had lower generation probabilities than equally common non-associated chains. In a later genetic analysis, a missense DCLRE1C variant was associated with V-gene and J-gene trimming of TCR beta chains, and the association was replicated in an independent cohort. Some IMGT-functional V segments, including TRBV6-2 and TRBV6-3, could not be told apart with the 87-base-pair reads, so those segments were excluded. Across donors, most TCR sequences were observed very rarely, whereas some public TCRs were present in many individuals. Correlated functional status among segregating V segments might be attributable to linkage disequilibrium, but an unknown experimental factor could not be ruled out. HLA typing was unavailable for some donors at each locus, so association tests used only the typed subset. Because counts were too low, roughly 17 rarely observed V segments, including chromosome 9 orphons, were left out of the earlier analysis of 587 of the donors. In a later analysis, 16,951 TCR beta sequences were associated with specific HLA alleles at a false discovery rate of 0.05. Most CMV-associated TCR beta chains appeared to be HLA-restricted in a later analysis, and the HLA associations seemed to be driven largely by CMV exposure. According to a later genetic analysis, donors in an Asian-associated ancestry cluster had fewer N-insertions in productive TCRs than the approximately 690-donor mean. Immune exposure information for the cohort was limited to CMV serostatus. A later analysis reported that several top co-occurrence clusters appeared linked to parvovirus B19, influenza, CMV and Epstein-Barr virus. A further reported finding was that TCR beta sequences accurately predicted the HLA-A and HLA-B alleles for most subjects in the first cohort. Broadly in line with IMGT annotations, most TCR beta V segments showed up in productive rearrangements about 90% or about 30% of the time in an earlier analysis of several hundred of the donors. A later analysis found that TCR association rates varied across HLA loci, with DRB1 alleles showing the most associated TCRs and HLA-C alleles the fewest. The authors suggested that the approach could potentially be generalized to other disease states and immunological phenotypes. When HLA alleles, especially DR and DQ, strongly co-occurred, TCR associations were difficult to assign to individual alleles. The presence/absence analyses assumed that sequencing depth was roughly uniform across donors, and that assumption may not be true. A total of fewer than 200 TCR beta chains were listed by the study as associated with cytomegalovirus. In both the original and validation cohorts, the classifier was reported to diagnose cytomegalovirus status with high specificity and sensitivity. A few of the identified cytomegalovirus-associated TCR beta chains were confirmed in vitro to be specific for cytomegalovirus antigens. A cluster of highly shared sequence variants was judged likely to represent a technical artifact of the sequencing pipeline.

The receptor library was made with the immunoSEQ multiplex PCR assay. For the multiplex PCR, a mixture combining 60 forward primers for TCR Vbeta segments and 13 reverse primers for TCR Jbeta segments was used. The CDR3 region of rearranged TCR beta genes was amplified from genomic DNA with a multiplex PCR assay. The Illumina HiSeq System was used to sequence the amplified TCR beta libraries as 87-base-pair reads. The published analysis was carried out like this. A later analysis counted tens of millions of unique TCR beta chains across the 650 to 700 repertoires, and around 9.9 million of these chains were shared by at least two donors. Raw reads were error-corrected and collapsed into unique sequences with a nearest-neighbor algorithm that merged closely related sequences to remove PCR and sequencing errors. Alignment of CDR3 sequences to IMGT reference sequences was used to assign V, D and J gene segments. For a sequence to be retained, a match of at least six nucleotides was required to both a V gene segment and a J gene segment. Rearrangements were classified as productive when the CDR3 lacked stop codons and remained in frame with V and J, and all other rearrangements were classified as non-productive. CDR3 was defined by IMGT convention, running from the second conserved V-encoded cysteine to the conserved J-encoded phenylalanine. The earlier analysis of 550 to 650 of the donors excluded any sequence lacking an unambiguous match to a single V gene segment. An earlier analysis of 587 of the donors classified V segments as functional when productive rearrangements were above 56.7% and as segregating when the standard deviation between donors was above 5%. A statistical classification framework was built for diagnosing cytomegalovirus status from the catalog of TCR beta chain sequences. In a later analysis, TCR nucleotide sequences were compared against IMGT/GENE-DB human TR gene sequences so that V and J genes could be assigned. A later analysis assigned CDR3 sequences and most-parsimonious VDJ recombination scenarios with the TCRdist pipeline. In a later analysis, each TCR beta chain was defined by its CDR3 amino acid sequence together with its V-gene family, and reads without a unique V-gene family were excluded. To address suspected cross-contamination and a sequencing artifact, a later analysis removed roughly 640 highly shared, low-generation-probability nucleotide sequences. A later analysis calculated a clonal expansion index for each public chain from normalized within-repertoire ranks of inferred template counts. A later analysis computed generation probabilities with a VDJ recombination model fitted to out-of-frame rearrangements, and checked the results against IGoR. Hypergeometric tests were used in a later analysis to score TCR-TCR, TCR-HLA and TCR-CMV co-occurrence, with a repertoire-size bias correction applied to the TCR pairs. To estimate false discovery rates, a later analysis permuted the HLA or CMV assignments 20 times. In a later analysis, co-occurring TCRs were grouped using DBSCAN, and TCRdist sequence similarity was added for clustering within HLA-allele-positive subsets. Repertoires with fewer than 30,000 or more than 120,000 public chains were left out of co-occurrence clustering, as were five repertoires with anomalous nucleotide sharing. As stored in TCRdb, this immuneACCESS dataset retains in-frame rearrangements with V and J assigned. A fraction of the clones does not appear; measured against another copy, unresolved V genes explain less than half of the discrepancy, and the remainder lacks a known reason. V, J and clone size reflect that table, while D and trimming were determined from the DNA. The sample includes more than 150,000 clones, with 82% observed a single time. The ten biggest clones cover 1.5% of the sample.

The source material was PBMCs. The source of this sequence is a middle-aged man in good health and CMV-seronegative. Here the chain combines TRBV27 and TRBJ1-1; the D gene lacks a confident call. Here the CDR3 is given as CASSEALNTEAFF. Read as DNA, the sequence is TGTGCCAGCAGTGAGGCACTGAACACTGAAGCTTTCTTT.